This TCR beta chain stems from a study of tumor-infiltrating lymphocytes in primary liver carcinoma. Study background: The tumors, T1-T3 N0M0 lesions, were roughly 4 to 10 cm across.

Bulk tissue was left unsorted, and RNA and DNA were co-extracted from approximately 20-30 mg of it. Over 75% of the cells were viable tumor cells in every tumor sample. Remarks on this clonotype: At one boundary the junction diverges from the germline segment, which might be a read error.

This CDR3 region has 15 residues. Looked up from germline, CDR1 is SGHDT and CDR2 is YYEEEE. Synthesis of TCR beta cDNA was carried out from around 500 ng total RNA with a constant-region primer. Construction of TCR beta libraries relied on three successive nested multiplex PCR rounds employing slightly modified ARM-PCR. A C-beta reverse primer was combined with TRBV1-TRBV30 forward primers in the first two PCR rounds, and each round had roughly 11 cycles. TCRdb redid the calling of the multiplex PCR reads with MiXCR, one entry per CDR3 protein. This sample has 100,000 or so distinct CDR3 sequences, with about three quarters found just once.

Sequencing used liver tumor tissue from sampling region 5. Subset indicated: tumor region T5, tumor centre. The rearrangement uses TRBV5-6 and TRBJ2-3; 9 nucleotides align to TRBD2. This clonotype was sampled from a woman between 55 and 75 years old with primary liver carcinoma and hepatitis B virus infection. The DNA of the CDR3 is TGTGTCAGCTGTCGAACCGGGACTAGCCAGACACAGCAGTATTTT. As protein: CVSCRTGTSQTQQYF.